A single sample gave rise to the 3 T cell receptor beta chains below, sequenced in a study of T-cell reconstitution after alpha-beta-depleted transplantation in children. The TCRbeta library incorporated unique molecular identifiers. TCRdb re-called the PCR reads with MiXCR, one entry per CDR3 protein. Of some 290,000 distinct CDR3 sequences listed, about a tenth were seen once; the top ten hold 10%. The sample in question was PBMCs from the stem cell graft donor, obtained from the stem cell graft. The receptor source for this set is a human donor who donated a stem cell graft to a child with SCID.

Turning to this clonotype: Given a much more abundant clone one base away, this may be a read error. The rearrangement links TRBV5-1 to TRBJ2-3; D gene ambiguous. Germline V gives CDR1 SGHRS, CDR2 YFSETQ. The CDR3 runs 15 residues. V shed 5 bases and J shed 0 bases, with 13 bases lying between them. CDR3 coding DNA: TGCGCCAGCAGTTTGCTGTCTCAGAGCACAGATACGCAGTATTTT. It encodes CASSLLSQSTDTQYF.

The rearrangement uses TRBV5-1 and TRBJ2-5, with TRBD2 identical over 14 bases. The CDR3 contains 18 residues. V lost 5 bases and J lost 2; bases outside the gene matches: 11. CDR1 is SGHRS and CDR2 is YFSETQ in the germline V gene. CDR3 bases: TGCGCCAGCAGAAGTTCCGGGACTAGCGGGGGAGTACAAGAGACCCAGTACTTC. Residues: CASRSSGTSGGVQETQYF.

This clonotype was recorded at least ten times. The chain is built from TRBV7-3 and TRBJ2-2, with D hard to call. CDR1 is SGHTA and CDR2 is FQGTGA in the germline V gene. Deletions cut 8 bases from V and 4 bases from J, with 5 bases between. CDR3 size: 11 residues. The CDR3 spells CASGVTGELFF. CDR3 nucleotides: TGTGCCAGCGGGGTCACCGGGGAGCTGTTTTTT.